This TCR beta chain appears in the sequencing data of a study of blood T cell repertoires in COVID-19. Across the study: Sample material is recorded as cDNA or gDNA derived from T cells, B-cell-depleted T cells, or PBMCs.

Authors' data handling: Estimates of nucleated cell counts were drawn from the amplification of reference gene primers. Libraries were prepared by immunoSEQ multiplex PCR; TCRdb keeps only in-frame clonotypes and omits some of them. That table furnishes V, J and clone size, whereas the DNA furnished D and trimming. The sample yields approximately 6,000 clones, approximately 87% seen once. The CDR3 has 16 amino acids. V was pared by 0 bases and J by 5 bases, with 16 bases between. Germline CDR1 is MNHNY and CDR2 is SVGAGI (reference sequence). This TCR was recovered from a human donor in a cohort sampled during active COVID-19. V gene TRBV6-6 combines with J gene TRBJ1-1; perhaps TRBD1 as D (6 bases). Sequenced material: peripheral blood. In nucleotides, the CDR3 is TGTGCCAGCAGTTACTCTAGAGGCACAGGGATGACTGAAGCTTTCTTT. Translation: CASSYSRGTGMTEAFF.